This T cell receptor beta chain was found in a study of cytomegalovirus exposure and HLA in healthy donors. Study-wide findings and caveats: A later analysis showed that HLA-associated TCR beta chains had undergone more clonal expansion than equally common others.

Amplification used 60 Vbeta primers and 13 Jbeta primers. Sequencing used immunoSEQ multiplex PCR; TCRdb keeps in-frame clones, though not all of them. The sample records more than 140,000 clones, almost 85% being singletons. Concerning this clone: Its antigen is not known.

This clonotype originated in a man aged 25 to 40 in good health and CMV-seropositive. Sequenced input: PBMCs.

The CDR3 region has the DNA TGTGCCAGCAGCTTGCCGGCGGGAGGTGTCACAGATACGCAGTATTTT. Translating it yields CASSLPAGGVTDTQYF. The V and J genes are TRBV5-6 and TRBJ2-3; 8 bases are shared with TRBD2. Germline V gene data show CDR1 as SGHDT and CDR2 as YYEEEE. J was trimmed by 2 bases and V by 1 base; bases with no gene match: 6. The CDR3 is made up of 16 amino acids.